This TCR beta chain was found in a study of CD8 T cells in ankylosing spondylitis. General observations from the study: What seemed typical of ankylosing spondylitis blood was a TCR beta motif built from several highly homologous variants.

There are many counts of this clonotype. Its antigen is not known. Quantitative 5'-RACE with molecular barcodes was used to make the TCR beta libraries. From the 5' RACE reads, TCRdb called clonotypes with MiXCR, one entry per CDR3 protein. The sample includes 130,000 or so distinct CDR3 sequences, about 7% of them seen just once. The CDR3 totals 15 residues. Germline CDR1 and CDR2: SQVTM and ANQGSEA. Between the trimmed V and J ends, which lost 4 bases and 8 bases, there was a span of 21 bases. The V call is TRBV29-1, the J call TRBJ2-1; a weak D match, TRBD1 (8 bases). Sequencing input: blood, either unsorted or a sorted T cell fraction (not recorded which). The source is a male donor with ankylosing spondylitis or in good health (not recorded which). The CDR3 sequence: CSVVSDREGRDEQFF. For the CDR3, the DNA is TGCAGCGTTGTATCGGACAGGGAGGGACGTGATGAGCAGTTCTTC.